This T cell receptor (beta chain) was recorded in a study of blood T cells in healthy people across ages. Study-level findings and limits: Higher diversity, along with more naive CD4+ cells, distinguished long-lived donors from aged donors.

Donor samples were obtained from healthy Caucasian individuals from Russia, aged 6 to 90. Each sample gave at least 6 million isolated PBMCs. Primed by a sample-barcoded 5' primer and a J-beta primer mix, a second PCR proceeded for about 6 to 11 cycles. From the 5' RACE reads, TCRdb called clonotypes with MiXCR, one entry per CDR3 protein. The table shows around 580,000 distinct CDR3 sequences, with around 48% occurring only once. Germline assignment: CDR1 SNHLY and CDR2 FYNNEI. The CDR3 contains 13 residues. V lost 4 bases to trimming and J lost 2 bases; unmatched junction nucleotides: 2. As concerns this clonotype: Its specificity is unknown.

The receptor's source is an elderly man in good health. The V gene is TRBV2, the J gene TRBJ2-7; 7 nucleotides agree with TRBD1. The sequencing input was blood. CDR3 protein: CASSVDRPYEQYF. The CDR3 nucleotides are TGTGCCAGCAGTGTGGACAGGCCCTACGAGCAGTACTTC.